Listed below are T cell receptor beta chains from one sample, sequenced in a study of blood T cells in healthy people across ages. From the 5' RACE reads, TCRdb called clonotypes with MiXCR, one entry per CDR3 protein. This table holds about 1.4 million distinct CDR3 sequences, 59% found once. The sequencing sample was made of blood. These receptors all come from a man younger than 35 in good health. Both conserved end residues are part of each CDR3. A D gene is named only where the DNA matches it firmly. Clone size appears in some rows only: once, few, many, or a class for an expanded clone.

TRBV7-8	16	TRBJ2-3	NA	NA	TGTGCCAGCACCGGATACAGGGGAGGAGGAGCAGATACGCAGTATTTT	CASTGYRGGGADTQYF
TRBV14	16	TRBJ2-1	TRBD2	NA	TGTGCCAGCAGCCAGAGAGCGGGAGTGGGTTTCAATGAGCAGTTCTTC	CASSQRAGVGFNEQFF
TRBV4-3	16	TRBJ2-3	TRBD2	few	TGCGCCAGCAGCCGCGGGACTAGCTTTTTCACAGATACGCAGTATTTT	CASSRGTSFFTDTQYF
TRBV12-3/TRBV12-4	15	TRBJ2-3	TRBD1	once	TGTGCCAGCAGGGAGACAGGGATCCCCCCAGATACGCAGTATTTT	CASRETGIPPDTQYF
TRBV29-1	14	TRBJ2-2	NA	NA	TGCAGCGTCACGGACAGCCTGAACACCGGGGAGCTGTTTTTT	CSVTDSLNTGELFF
TRBV29-1	11	TRBJ1-1	NA	NA	TGCAGCGTTCTGGGAGCCACTGAAGCTTTCTTT	CSVLGATEAFF
TRBV9	12	TRBJ2-7	NA	few	TGTGCCAGCAGCCAGGACAGCAATGAGCAGTACTTC	CASSQDSNEQYF
TRBV12-3/TRBV12-4	13	TRBJ2-5	TRBD2	NA	TGTGCCACTGTGGGTAGCGGGAGCGAGACCCAGTACTTC	CATVGSGSETQYF
TRBV27	14	TRBJ2-1	NA	once	TGTGCCAGCACCTTCGTCTGGACCGACAGGAAGCAGTTCTTC	CASTFVWTDRKQFF
TRBV9	15	TRBJ2-7	NA	NA	TGTGCCAGCAGCGTGGTTGGGGTGCCCTACAATGAGCAGTACTTC	CASSVVGVPYNEQYF
TRBV5-5	14	TRBJ2-4	NA	few	TGTGCCAGCGGGCCCGCCCCCGTATTGGGCATTCAGTACTTC	CASGPAPVLGIQYF
TRBV20-1	12	TRBJ1-4	TRBD1	NA	TGCAGTGCCCAAAGACAGGGAGAAAAACTGTTTTTT	CSAQRQGEKLFF
TRBV29-1	11	TRBJ2-1	NA	NA	TGCAGCGTTGACACCACCAATGAGCAGTTCTTC	CSVDTTNEQFF
TRBV4-2	14	TRBJ2-7	NA	NA	TGTGCCAGCAGCCAAGGCCCAGGACAATACGAGCAGTACTTC	CASSQGPGQYEQYF
TRBV20-1	16	TRBJ2-6	NA	few	TGCAGTGCTAGGGAATCTCTGATCTCTGGGGCCAACGTCCTGACTTTC	CSARESLISGANVLTF
TRBV5-1	13	TRBJ2-7	NA	NA	TGCGCCAGCAGCTTTGAGGGGAGGTACGAGCAGTACTTC	CASSFEGRYEQYF
TRBV7-6	15	TRBJ2-3	TRBD2	NA	TGTGCCAGCAGCGTAGCGGGAGACCCCACAGATACGCAGTATTTT	CASSVAGDPTDTQYF
TRBV10-2	16	TRBJ2-1	NA	NA	TGCGCCAGCAGTGAATATCGGGGGAGATCCTACAATGAGCAGTTCTTC	CASSEYRGRSYNEQFF
TRBV25-1	15	TRBJ2-7	NA	NA	TGTGCCAGCAGTGACTTTCCGAGGGAAACCTACGAGCAGTACTTC	CASSDFPRETYEQYF
TRBV4-2	16	TRBJ2-3	TRBD2	NA	TGTGCCAGCAGCCGCGGGACTAGCGGGGCCACAGATACGCAGTATTTT	CASSRGTSGATDTQYF
TRBV3-1	15	TRBJ1-1	NA	NA	TGTGCCAGCAGCCCACGTAGGGGTGGTAGCACTGAAGCTTTCTTT	CASSPRRGGSTEAFF
TRBV25-1	14	TRBJ1-1	NA	NA	TGTGCCAGCAGTGAAATGGGGCAGGACACTGAAGCTTTCTTT	CASSEMGQDTEAFF
TRBV25-1	14	TRBJ1-1	NA	once	TGTGCCAGCAGTGATCAAGCGGGTGGCACTGAAGCTTTCTTT	CASSDQAGGTEAFF
TRBV7-9	13	TRBJ1-1	NA	few	TGTGCCAGCAGCTTAGCGTCACTACGGGAGGCTTTCTTT	CASSLASLREAFF
TRBV6-1	14	TRBJ2-3	NA	NA	TGTGCCAGCACCGACTCCCTTAGGGCAGATACGCAGTATTTT	CASTDSLRADTQYF
TRBV4-1	12	TRBJ2-1	NA	NA	TGCGCCAGCAGCCAAGATGCAGACGAGCAGTTCTTC	CASSQDADEQFF
TRBV27	13	TRBJ2-1	NA	NA	TGTGCCAGCAGTTTCGGCAGCCCCAATGAGCAGTTCTTC	CASSFGSPNEQFF
TRBV12-3/TRBV12-4	14	TRBJ1-4	NA	NA	TGTGCCAGCAGCAGGGTGACAACTAATGAAAAACTGTTTTTT	CASSRVTTNEKLFF
TRBV14	16	TRBJ2-7	TRBD1	NA	TGTGCCAGCAGCACGCTCAAGGACAGGGAAAGGGGCGAGCAGTACTTC	CASSTLKDRERGEQYF
TRBV3-1	15	TRBJ2-6	NA	once	TGTGCCAGCAGCCAGCACAGCTCTGGGGCCAACGTCCTGACTTTC	CASSQHSSGANVLTF
TRBV27	13	TRBJ2-7	NA	NA	TGTGCCAGCAGTTTAACCTTCTCCTACGAGCAGTACTTC	CASSLTFSYEQYF
TRBV12-5	16	TRBJ1-4	NA	few	TGTGCTAGTGCCGACAGCGGCGGAGGGCCGAATGAAAAACTGTTTTTT	CASADSGGGPNEKLFF
TRBV29-1	13	TRBJ1-1	NA	NA	TGCAGCGTTGTCCTGGTGGGGAGCACTGAAGCTTTCTTT	CSVVLVGSTEAFF
TRBV29-1	14	TRBJ1-1	NA	NA	TGCAGCGTTGCCCCGCTTCCGGGAGGCACTGAAGCTTTCTTT	CSVAPLPGGTEAFF
TRBV4-1	18	TRBJ2-4	TRBD2	NA	TGCGCCAGCAGCCAAGGGCTAGCGGGGGGAGGGGCCAAAAACATTCAGTACTTC	CASSQGLAGGGAKNIQYF
TRBV4-2	18	TRBJ2-1	TRBD2	NA	TGTGCCAGCAGCCAAGGTCTTCTCTTAGCGGGTGATTACAATGAGCAGTTCTTC	CASSQGLLLAGDYNEQFF
TRBV4-1	14	TRBJ2-5	NA	few	TGCGCCAGCTCCGTTGGGCCTCTGGAAGAGACCCAGTACTTC	CASSVGPLEETQYF
TRBV20-1	15	TRBJ2-3	TRBD2	NA	TGCAGTGCTAGGTCTAGCGGGAGTGATGCAGATACGCAGTATTTT	CSARSSGSDADTQYF
TRBV20-1	17	TRBJ2-1	NA	few	TGCAGTGCTAGAGATAGCTGGACCGACACCTTAGGCAATGAGCAGTTCTTC	CSARDSWTDTLGNEQFF
TRBV15	13	TRBJ1-1	NA	NA	TGTGCCACCAGCAGAGAGGTAGGCACTGAAGCTTTCTTT	CATSREVGTEAFF
TRBV5-1	14	TRBJ1-2	NA	NA	TGCGCCAGCAGCCAACGGACAGAGAACTATGGCTACACCTTC	CASSQRTENYGYTF
TRBV6-6	15	TRBJ2-3	TRBD1	NA	TGTGCCAGCAACAAACAGGGGACGAGCACAGATACGCAGTATTTT	CASNKQGTSTDTQYF
TRBV6-5	18	TRBJ1-2	NA	NA	TGTGCCAGCAGTTACTCGAATGGTTTCGTCGGGAGTCTATTAGGCTACACCTTC	CASSYSNGFVGSLLGYTF
TRBV5-1	16	TRBJ2-3	TRBD2	NA	TGCGCCAGCAGCTTCGGACTAGCGATTAGCACAGATACGCAGTATTTT	CASSFGLAISTDTQYF
TRBV4-1	15	TRBJ2-7	TRBD2	few	TGCGCCAGCGGAGGACAACTAGCGGACCCCCACGAGCAGTACTTC	CASGGQLADPHEQYF
TRBV12-3/TRBV12-4	15	TRBJ2-7	NA	once	TGTGCCAGCAGAAAAAGCGGGCGTGGCTCCTACGAGCAGTACTTC	CASRKSGRGSYEQYF
TRBV27	17	TRBJ2-1	TRBD1	NA	TGTGCCAGCAGTTTATCGGGGGACAGGCTAACGACCGATGAGCAGTTCTTC	CASSLSGDRLTTDEQFF
TRBV20-1	11	TRBJ2-7	NA	NA	TGCAGTGCTAAAGGGTTCGACGAGCAGTACTTC	CSAKGFDEQYF
TRBV10-3	17	TRBJ2-3	NA	NA	TGTGCCATCAGTGAGTCGGATCCAGGAAGAGGTACAGATACGCAGTATTTT	CAISESDPGRGTDTQYF
TRBV29-1	11	TRBJ2-3	NA	few	TGCAGCGTTGCACAGACAGATACGCAGTATTTT	CSVAQTDTQYF
TRBV29-1	16	TRBJ2-1	TRBD1	NA	TGCAGCGTTAGGCTCCAGACAGGGGGGGTCTACAATGAGCAGTTCTTC	CSVRLQTGGVYNEQFF
TRBV20-1	17	TRBJ2-3	TRBD2	NA	TGCAGTGCTACCGGGACTAGCGGTTCGCTGAGGACAGATACGCAGTATTTT	CSATGTSGSLRTDTQYF
TRBV20-1	15	TRBJ2-3	NA	few	TGCAGTGCCGATAGAAGCGGAAGCAGCACAGATACGCAGTATTTT	CSADRSGSSTDTQYF